Given below is one T cell receptor beta chain in context. This record comes from a study of blood T cell repertoires in COVID-19. Clones were sequenced by immunoSEQ multiplex PCR, and TCRdb holds only the in-frame ones, with some missing. Found here are approximately 90,000 clones, 80% to 85% of them singletons; the top ten hold 31%. The TCR sequence derives from a woman over 75 with active or convalescent COVID-19. The sequenced sample consisted of peripheral blood.

CDR3 in amino acids: CASSFPRAVQETQYF. The DNA of the CDR3 is TGTGCCAGCAGCTTTCCCCGAGCCGTTCAAGAGACCCAGTACTTC. The J gene is TRBJ2-5, the V gene TRBV5-5; D gene ambiguous. V dropped 2 bases and J dropped 2 bases, with 13 bases sitting between them. Germline CDR1 and CDR2: SGHKS and YYEKEE (reference sequence). CDR3 length: 15 amino acids.